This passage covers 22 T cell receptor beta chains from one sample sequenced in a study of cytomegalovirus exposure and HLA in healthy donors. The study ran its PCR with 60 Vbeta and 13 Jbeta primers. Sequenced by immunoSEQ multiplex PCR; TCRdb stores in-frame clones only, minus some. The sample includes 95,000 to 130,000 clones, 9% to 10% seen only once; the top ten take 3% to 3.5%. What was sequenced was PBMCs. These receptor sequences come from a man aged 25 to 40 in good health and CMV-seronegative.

The CDR3 loop is CASSSGTGLDTQYF. For the CDR3, the DNA is TGCGCCAGCAGCTCGGGGACAGGGTTGGATACGCAGTATTTT. The chain carries TRBV5-1 and TRBJ2-3; 9 bases are shared with TRBD1. In germline, CDR1 is SGHRS, CDR2 YFSETQ. The length of the CDR3 is 14 residues. After removal of 3 bases from V and 6 bases from J, the junction contained 5 bases not matched to a gene.

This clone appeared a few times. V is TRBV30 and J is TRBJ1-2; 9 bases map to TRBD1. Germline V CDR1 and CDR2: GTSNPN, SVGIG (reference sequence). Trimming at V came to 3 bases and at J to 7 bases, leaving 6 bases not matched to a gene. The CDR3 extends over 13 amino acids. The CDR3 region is CAWSEDRGIGYTF. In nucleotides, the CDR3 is TGTGCCTGGAGCGAGGACAGGGGCATTGGCTACACCTTC. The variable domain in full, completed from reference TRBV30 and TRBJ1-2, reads SQTIHQWPATLVQPVGSPLSLECTVEGTSNPNLYWYRQAAGRGLQLLFYSVGIGQISSEVPQNLSASRPQDRQFILSSKKLLLSDSGFYLCAWSEDRGIGYTFGSGTRLTVV.

Here the CDR3 DNA reads TGTGCCATCATGTCTGGGACTAGCTCCTACAATGAGCAGTTCTTC. Its translation is CAIMSGTSSYNEQFF. The chain employs TRBV10-3 and TRBJ2-1, with 8 bases matching TRBD2. V shed 7 bases, J shed 0 bases, and the junction held 5 bases outside the gene matches. Germline V gene data show CDR1 as ENHRY and CDR2 as SYGVKD. This CDR3 has 15 residues.

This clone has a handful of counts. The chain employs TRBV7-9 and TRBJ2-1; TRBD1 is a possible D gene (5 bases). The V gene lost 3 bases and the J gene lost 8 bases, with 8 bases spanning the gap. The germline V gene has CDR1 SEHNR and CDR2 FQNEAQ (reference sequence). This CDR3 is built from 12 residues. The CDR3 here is CASSFRGDEQFF. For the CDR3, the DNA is TGTGCCAGCAGCTTTAGGGGCGATGAGCAGTTCTTC.

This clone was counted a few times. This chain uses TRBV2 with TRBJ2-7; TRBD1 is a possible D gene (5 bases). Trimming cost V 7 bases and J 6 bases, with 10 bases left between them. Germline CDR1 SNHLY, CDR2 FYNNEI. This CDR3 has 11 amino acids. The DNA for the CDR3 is TGTGCCAGCAACCTAGGGGCCGAGCAGTACTTC. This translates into CASNLGAEQYF.

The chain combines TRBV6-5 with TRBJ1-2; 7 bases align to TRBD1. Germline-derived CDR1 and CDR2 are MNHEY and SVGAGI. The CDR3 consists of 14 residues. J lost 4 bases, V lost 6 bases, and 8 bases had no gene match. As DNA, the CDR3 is TGTGCCAGCAGGCGAGAAGGGACAGTCTATGGCTACACCTTC. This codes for CASRREGTVYGYTF.

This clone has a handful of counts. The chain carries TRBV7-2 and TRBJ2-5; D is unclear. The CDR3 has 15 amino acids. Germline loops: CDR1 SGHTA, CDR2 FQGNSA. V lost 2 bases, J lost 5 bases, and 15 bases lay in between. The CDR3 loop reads CASSLISLPSETQYF. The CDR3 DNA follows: TGTGCCAGCAGCTTAATTAGTCTACCTTCGGAGACCCAGTACTTC.

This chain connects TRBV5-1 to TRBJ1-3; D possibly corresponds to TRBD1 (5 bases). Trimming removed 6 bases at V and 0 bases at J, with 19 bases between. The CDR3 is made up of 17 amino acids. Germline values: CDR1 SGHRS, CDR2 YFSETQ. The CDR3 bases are TGCGCCAGCACGGCCTCGGGGCGGGGAAACTCTGGAAACACCATATATTTT. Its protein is CASTASGRGNSGNTIYF. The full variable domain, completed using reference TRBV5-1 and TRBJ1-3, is KAGVTQTPRYLIKTRGQQVTLSCSPISGHRSVSWYQQTPGQGLQFLFEYFSETQRNKGNFPGRFSGRQFSNSRSEMNVSTLELGDSALYLCASTASGRGNSGNTIYFGEGSWLTVV.

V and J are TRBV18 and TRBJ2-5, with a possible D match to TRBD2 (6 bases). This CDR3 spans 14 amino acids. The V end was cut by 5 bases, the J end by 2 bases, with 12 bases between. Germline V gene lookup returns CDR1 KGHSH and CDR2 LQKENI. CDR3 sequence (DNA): TGTGCCAGCTCAGCGGGGCTAGCGCAAGAGACCCAGTACTTC. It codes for CASSAGLAQETQYF. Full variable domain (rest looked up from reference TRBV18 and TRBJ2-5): NAGVMQNPRHLVRRRGQEARLRCSPMKGHSHVYWYRQLPEEGLKFMVYLQKENIIDESGMPKERFSAEFPKEGPSILRIQQVVRGDSAAYFCASSAGLAQETQYFGPGTRLLVL.

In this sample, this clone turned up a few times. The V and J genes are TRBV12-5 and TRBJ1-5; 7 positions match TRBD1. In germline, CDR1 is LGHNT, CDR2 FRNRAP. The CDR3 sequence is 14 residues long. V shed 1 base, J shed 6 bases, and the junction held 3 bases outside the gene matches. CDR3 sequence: CASGLDRGRQPQHF. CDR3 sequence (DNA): TGTGCTAGTGGTTTGGACAGGGGTCGTCAGCCCCAGCATTTT. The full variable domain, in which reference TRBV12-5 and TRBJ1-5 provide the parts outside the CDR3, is DARVTQTPRHKVTEMGQEVTMRCQPILGHNTVFWYRQTMMQGLELLAYFRNRAPLDDSGMPKDRFSAEMPDATLATLKIQPSEPRDSAVYFCASGLDRGRQPQHFGDGTRLSIL.

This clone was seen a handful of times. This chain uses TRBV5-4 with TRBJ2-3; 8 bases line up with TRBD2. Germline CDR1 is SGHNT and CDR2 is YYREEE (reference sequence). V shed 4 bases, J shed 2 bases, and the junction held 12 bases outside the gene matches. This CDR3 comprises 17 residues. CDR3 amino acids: CASSHFRASGYTDTQYF. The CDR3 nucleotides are TGTGCCAGCAGCCACTTTAGGGCTAGCGGGTACACAGATACGCAGTATTTT.

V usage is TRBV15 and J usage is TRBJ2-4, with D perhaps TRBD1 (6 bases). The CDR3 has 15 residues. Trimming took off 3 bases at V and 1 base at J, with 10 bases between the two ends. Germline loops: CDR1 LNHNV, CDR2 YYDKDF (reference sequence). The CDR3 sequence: CATSRAQGAKNIQYF. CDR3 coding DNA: TGTGCCACCAGCAGGGCCCAGGGGGCCAAAAACATTCAGTACTTC.

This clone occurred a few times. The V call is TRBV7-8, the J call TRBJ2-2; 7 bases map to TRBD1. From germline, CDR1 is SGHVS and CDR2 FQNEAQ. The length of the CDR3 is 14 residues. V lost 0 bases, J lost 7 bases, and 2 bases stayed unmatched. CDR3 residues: CASSLAAGGGELFF. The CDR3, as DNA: TGTGCCAGCAGCTTAGCGGCAGGGGGCGGGGAGCTGTTTTTT.

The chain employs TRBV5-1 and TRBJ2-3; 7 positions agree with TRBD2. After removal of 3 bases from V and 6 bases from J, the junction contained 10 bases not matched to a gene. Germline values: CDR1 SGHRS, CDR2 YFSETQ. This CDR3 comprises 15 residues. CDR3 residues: CASSWGAGNTDTQYF. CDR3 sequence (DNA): TGCGCCAGCAGCTGGGGAGCGGGAAATACGGATACGCAGTATTTT.

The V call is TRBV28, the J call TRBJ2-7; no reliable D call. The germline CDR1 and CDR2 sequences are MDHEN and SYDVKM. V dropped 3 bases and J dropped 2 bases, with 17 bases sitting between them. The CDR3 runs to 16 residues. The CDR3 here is CASSFGSSWAPYEQYF. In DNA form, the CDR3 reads TGTGCCAGCAGTTTTGGATCCAGTTGGGCCCCCTACGAGCAGTACTTC.

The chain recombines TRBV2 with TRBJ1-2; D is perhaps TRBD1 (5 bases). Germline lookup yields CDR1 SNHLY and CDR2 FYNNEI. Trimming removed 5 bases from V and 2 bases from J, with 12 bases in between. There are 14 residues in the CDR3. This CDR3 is CASSIARVNYGYTF. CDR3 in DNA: TGTGCCAGCAGTATCGCCAGGGTAAACTATGGCTACACCTTC.

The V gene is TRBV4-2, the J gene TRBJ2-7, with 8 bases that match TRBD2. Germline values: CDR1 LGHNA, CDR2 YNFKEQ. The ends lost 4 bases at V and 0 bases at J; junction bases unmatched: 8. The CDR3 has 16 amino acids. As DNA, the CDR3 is TGTGCCAGCAGCCGTCAGACTAGCGACGGCTCCTACGAGCAGTACTTC. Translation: CASSRQTSDGSYEQYF.

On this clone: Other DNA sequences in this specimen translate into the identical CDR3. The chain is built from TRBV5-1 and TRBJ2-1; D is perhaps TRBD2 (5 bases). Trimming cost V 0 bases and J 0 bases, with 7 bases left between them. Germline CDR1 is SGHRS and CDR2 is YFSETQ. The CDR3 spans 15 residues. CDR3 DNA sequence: TGCGCCAGCAGCTTGGGGACTCCCTCCTACAATGAGCAGTTCTTC. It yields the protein CASSLGTPSYNEQFF.

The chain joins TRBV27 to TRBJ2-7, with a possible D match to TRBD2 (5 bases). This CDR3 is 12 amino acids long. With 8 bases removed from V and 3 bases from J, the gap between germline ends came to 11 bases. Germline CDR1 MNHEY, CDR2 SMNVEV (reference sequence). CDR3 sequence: CASLGRDYEQYF. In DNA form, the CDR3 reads TGTGCCAGCCTTGGTCGGGACTACGAGCAGTACTTC.

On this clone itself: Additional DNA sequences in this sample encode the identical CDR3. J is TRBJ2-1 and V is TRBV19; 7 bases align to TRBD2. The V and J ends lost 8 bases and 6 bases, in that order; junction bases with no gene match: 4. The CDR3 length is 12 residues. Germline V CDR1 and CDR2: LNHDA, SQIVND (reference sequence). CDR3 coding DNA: TGTGCCAGTGTGAGCGGGACCAATGAGCAGTTCTTC. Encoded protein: CASVSGTNEQFF.

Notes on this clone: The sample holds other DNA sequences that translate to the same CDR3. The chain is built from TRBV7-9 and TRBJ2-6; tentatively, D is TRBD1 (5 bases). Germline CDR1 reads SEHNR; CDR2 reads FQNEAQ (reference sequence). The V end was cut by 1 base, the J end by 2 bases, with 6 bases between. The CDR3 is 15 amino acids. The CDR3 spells CASSLGGAGANVLTF. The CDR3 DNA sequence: TGTGCCAGCAGCTTAGGGGGCGCTGGGGCCAACGTCCTGACTTTC. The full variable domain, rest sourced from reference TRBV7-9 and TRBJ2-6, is DTGVSQNPRHKITKRGQNVTFRCDPISEHNRLYWYRQTLGQGPEFLTYFQNEAQLEKSRLLSDRFSAERPKGSFSTLEIQRTEQGDSAMYLCASSLGGAGANVLTFGAGSRLTVL.

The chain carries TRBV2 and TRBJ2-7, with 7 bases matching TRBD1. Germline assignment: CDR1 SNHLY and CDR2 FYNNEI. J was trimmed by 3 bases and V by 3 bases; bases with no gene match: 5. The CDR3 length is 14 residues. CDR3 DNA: TGTGCCAGCAGTGATTCGGCAGGGGGCTACGAGCAGTACTTC. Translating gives CASSDSAGGYEQYF.